This TCR beta chain was documented in a study of shared clonotypes between healthy human individuals. Genomic DNA belonging to each subset was distributed in equal measure over several immunoSEQ plates. The protocol was immunoSEQ multiplex PCR, while the TCRdb copy is restricted to in-frame clones and leaves out a portion. The sample contains 650,000 to 750,000 clones, approximately 75% of which appear only once. CDR1 is SGHRS and CDR2 is YFSETQ in the germline V gene. This CDR3 has 15 amino acids. Trimming pared 2 bases from V and 4 bases from J, leaving 13 bases between. There were only Caucasian adults among the donors, and all lived in Nashville, Tennessee.

The TCR originated in a woman in her twenties or thirties in good health. The chain employs TRBV5-1 and TRBJ2-1; the D gene is possibly TRBD2 (5 bases). The material sequenced was memory CD4+ T cells sorted from blood. The subset: CD45RA-negative fraction. CDR3 region: CASSLGRDWYNEQFF. Here the CDR3 DNA reads TGCGCCAGCAGCTTAGGGAGAGATTGGTACAATGAGCAGTTCTTC.